This is a list of T cell receptor beta chains from one sample in a study of blood T cell repertoires in COVID-19. Clones were read by immunoSEQ multiplex PCR, and TCRdb kept only the in-frame ones, dropping some. Altogether 200,000 to 300,000 clones are present, about 91% being singletons, with the ten largest covering just over 2.5%. The sequenced sample consisted of peripheral blood. All receptors derive from a person aged 18 to 35 with COVID-19, enrolled during active disease. Both conserved end residues are part of each CDR3. D genes are given only for firm matches.

TRBV5-3 NA CARSLNRRSDEQYF
TRBV7-9 TRBD2 CASSPSGSSSNEQFF
TRBV11-2 NA CASTSTHNEQFF
TRBV10-3 TRBD1 CAISVATGRYGYTF
TRBV18 TRBD2 CASSPTSGRLEQYF
TRBV2 TRBD2 CASSEAASGITDTQYF
TRBV9 TRBD2 CASTPYTGTTTTGELFF
TRBV7-9 TRBD1 CASSARQGARYGYTF
TRBV11-2 TRBD1 CASSLAHRGNYGYTF
TRBV5-4 TRBD1 CASGQGITGELFF
TRBV3-1/TRBV3-2 TRBD2 CASSRGRKAETQYF
TRBV2 NA CASEVNTEAFF
TRBV24-1 NA CATSDAGFGANVLTF
TRBV5-1 NA CASFSGGGDTYEQYF
TRBV28 NA CASSLIQGGYTF
TRBV18 NA CASSYEPTGSGYTF
TRBV7-2 NA CASSARNRDILEEQYF
TRBV25-1 TRBD1 CASSTQGTEAFF
TRBV6-6 NA CASSYSPQGRYGYTF
TRBV4-1 TRBD2 CASSQDVTGGADTQYF
TRBV4-1 TRBD1 CASSQKQGAGTGELFF
TRBV5-4 NA CASSLERGNEKLFF
TRBV10-3 NA CAISESSGLGGSPLHF